A selection of T cell receptor beta chains follows, all from one sample in a study of technical replicates of blood from a handful of donors. Sequencing was performed with immunoSEQ multiplex PCR; in TCRdb, only in-frame clones are kept and a portion is missing. The table shows 45,000 to 60,000 clones, with 91% occurring only once. What was sequenced was PBMCs. These receptor sequences come from a human donor in good health. Some clones in this sample may be carry-over from other donors' samples. Each CDR3 is given with its conserved first and last residue. D genes are given only for firm matches. Only some rows state a clone size, as once, few, many or a class for expanded clones.

>NA|14|TRBV18|TRBJ2-7|TRBD2
TGTGCCAGCTCACAGAGCGGGAGCCTCTACGAGCAGTACTTC
CASSQSGSLYEQYF
>NA|18|TRBV4-1|TRBJ2-6|NA
TGCGCCAGCAGCCAAACCGGACAGCGATTCTCTGGGGCCAACGTCCTGACTTTC
CASSQTGQRFSGANVLTF
>few|15|TRBV19|TRBJ2-1|TRBD2
TGTGCCAGTAGTATCACGGGGACTAGCGGGAATGAGCAGTTCTTC
CASSITGTSGNEQFF
>NA|19|TRBV6-1|TRBJ2-1|NA
TGTGCCAGCAGTGTCCCCAGGGCAAGAACCTGGAGCTCCTACAATGAGCAGTTCTTC
CASSVPRARTWSSYNEQFF
>NA|13|TRBV30|TRBJ1-4|NA
TGTGCCTGGAGTGGCAGGGTCGGGGAAAAACTGTTTTTT
CAWSGRVGEKLFF
>NA|14|TRBV6-4|TRBJ2-3|TRBD2
TGTGCCAGCGAACTAGCGGGAGGCACAGATACGCAGTATTTT
CASELAGGTDTQYF
>NA|12|TRBV19|TRBJ2-3|NA
TGTGCCAGTAGCCTTGAGTCAGATACGCAGTATTTT
CASSLESDTQYF
>NA|12|TRBV4-1|TRBJ2-5|NA
TGCGCCTCCCGCGGCGGGGATTTGACCCAGTACTTC
CASRGGDLTQYF
>NA|12|TRBV7-2|TRBJ2-1|NA
TGTGCCAGCAGCTCTCTCCGGGATGAGCAGTTCTTC
CASSSLRDEQFF
>NA|13|TRBV11-2|TRBJ2-7|TRBD1
TGTGCCAGCAGCCTACGGGACAGGTCCGAGCAGTACTTC
CASSLRDRSEQYF
>once|14|TRBV5-3|TRBJ1-4|TRBD1
TGTGCCAGAAGCCCGGACAGGGGGCATGAAAAACTGTTTTTT
CARSPDRGHEKLFF
>NA|17|TRBV27|TRBJ1-1|TRBD1
TGTGCCAGCAGTCCCTGGGACAGGGGTCGAGTGAGAACTGAAGCTTTCTTT
CASSPWDRGRVRTEAFF
>NA|15|TRBV7-9|TRBJ2-3|NA
TGTGCCAGCAGACTTGTAGGGGGGGGGACAGATACGCAGTATTTT
CASRLVGGGTDTQYF
>NA|13|TRBV29-1|TRBJ2-2|TRBD1
TGCAGCGTTGACAGGGGGCTGACCGGGGAGCTGTTTTTT
CSVDRGLTGELFF
>few|18|TRBV7-2|TRBJ2-2|NA
TGTGCCAGCAGCTTGCAAGCGGACCAACGTCTGAACACCGGGGAGCTGTTTTTT
CASSLQADQRLNTGELFF
>NA|15|TRBV12-2|TRBJ2-2|NA
TGTGCAAGTCGCTTAAGGACTAGCGGGTTCGGGGAGCTGTTTTTT
CASRLRTSGFGELFF
>few|14|TRBV19|TRBJ1-4|NA
TGTGCCAGTAGTTCGTGGGAGGGTAATGAAAAACTGTTTTTT
CASSSWEGNEKLFF
>NA|16|TRBV21-1|TRBJ2-1|NA
TGTGCCAGCAGCAATTTGAAGCGGGGGGCCGAGAATGAGCAGTTCTTC
CASSNLKRGAENEQFF
>NA|15|TRBV5-6|TRBJ2-1|NA
TGTGCCAGCAGCGAGAGGCCCCGCTCCTACAATGAGCAGTTCTTC
CASSERPRSYNEQFF
>NA|13|TRBV10-3|TRBJ1-1|NA
TGTGCCATCACAAAAACAGTGAACACTGAAGCTTTCTTT
CAITKTVNTEAFF
>few|14|TRBV7-2|TRBJ2-3|TRBD2
TGTGCCAGCAGCTTTAGCGGGGGCGCAGATACGCAGTATTTT
CASSFSGGADTQYF
>once|12|TRBV29-1|TRBJ2-1|TRBD2
TGCAGCGTCGGACTAGCGGGAACTGAGCAGTTCTTC
CSVGLAGTEQFF
>NA|16|TRBV10-3|TRBJ2-1|TRBD2
TGTGCCATCAGTGTGGGACTAGCGGGAGGTAAGAATGAGCAGTTCTTC
CAISVGLAGGKNEQFF
>NA|16|TRBV6-1|TRBJ2-3|TRBD2
TGTGCCAGCAGTGTTGGGACTAGCGGATACACAGATACGCAGTATTTT
CASSVGTSGYTDTQYF
>NA|10|TRBV10-1|TRBJ2-6|NA
TGCGCCACCACCTATGACGTCCTGACTTTC
CATTYDVLTF
>NA|12|TRBV9|TRBJ1-2|NA
TGTGCCAGCAGCGCTCGTAACTATGGCTACACCTTC
CASSARNYGYTF
>NA|15|TRBV18|TRBJ2-5|TRBD1
TGTGCCAGCTCACCAAGGACAGGGGAAGGAGAGACCCAGTACTTC
CASSPRTGEGETQYF
>NA|14|TRBV19|TRBJ2-1|NA
TGTGCCAGTAGTCCAGGGTACTCCTACAATGAGCAGTTCTTC
CASSPGYSYNEQFF
>NA|15|TRBV10-3|TRBJ1-5|TRBD1
TGTGCCATCAGTGAGGCAGGGGGCATCGATCAGCCCCAGCATTTT
CAISEAGGIDQPQHF
>NA|15|TRBV18|TRBJ2-3|TRBD1
TGTGCCAGCTCACCACTTGACAGGGGTCAGGGTACGCAGTATTTT
CASSPLDRGQGTQYF
>few|11|TRBV20-1|TRBJ1-1|NA
TGCAGTGCAAACAGGTTCAGTGAAGCTTTCTTT
CSANRFSEAFF
>once|15|TRBV6-4|TRBJ1-4|NA
TGTGCCAGCAGTGACTCAAGGGGGACTAATGAAAAACTGTTTTTT
CASSDSRGTNEKLFF
>NA|13|TRBV6-6|TRBJ2-2|NA
TGTGCCAGCAGTTACCCCCCCCTCGGGGAGCTGTTTTTT
CASSYPPLGELFF
>NA|16|TRBV5-4|TRBJ1-2|TRBD1
TGTGCCAGCAGCTCACCTCGACAGGGGGCAGTCTATGGCTACACCTTC
CASSSPRQGAVYGYTF
>NA|16|TRBV7-8|TRBJ2-7|TRBD1
TGTGCCAGCAGCCCGCCCCCCTGGGACAGGGATTTCGAGCAGTACTTC
CASSPPPWDRDFEQYF
>NA|15|TRBV19|TRBJ1-2|NA
TGTGCCAGTAGTACCTCCCGTTCGGGGGGAAATGGCTACACCTTC
CASSTSRSGGNGYTF
>NA|15|TRBV29-1|TRBJ1-2|NA
TGCAGCGTTGTCCCCGAGGGCGGGCGATACTATGGCTACACCTTC
CSVVPEGGRYYGYTF
>NA|15|TRBV6-5|TRBJ2-7|TRBD1
TGTGCCAGCAGTTATAGGGACAGGGGGTCCTACGAGCAGTACTTC
CASSYRDRGSYEQYF